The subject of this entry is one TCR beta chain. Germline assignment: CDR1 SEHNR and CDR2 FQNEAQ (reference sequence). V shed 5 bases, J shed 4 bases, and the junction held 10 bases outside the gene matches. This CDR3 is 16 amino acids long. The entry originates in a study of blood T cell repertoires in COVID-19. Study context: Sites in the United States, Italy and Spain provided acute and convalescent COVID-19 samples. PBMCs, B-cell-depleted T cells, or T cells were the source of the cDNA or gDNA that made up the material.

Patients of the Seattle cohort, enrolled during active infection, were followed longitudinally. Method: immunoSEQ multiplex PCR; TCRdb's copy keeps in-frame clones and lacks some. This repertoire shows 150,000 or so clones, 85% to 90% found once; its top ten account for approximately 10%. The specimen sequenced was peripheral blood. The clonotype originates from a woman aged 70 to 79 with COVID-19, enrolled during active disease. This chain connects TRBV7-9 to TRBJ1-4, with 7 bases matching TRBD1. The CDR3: CASSRQGFSGNEKLFF. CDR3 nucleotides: TGTGCCAGCAGCAGACAGGGTTTCTCCGGTAATGAAAAACTGTTTTTT.